This TCR beta chain was identified in a study of blood T cell repertoires in COVID-19. On the study more broadly: PBMCs, B-cell-depleted T cells, or T cells were the source of the cDNA or gDNA that made up the material.

Source study methods: Quantification of nucleated cells was approximated via reference gene primer amplification. The data were produced by immunoSEQ multiplex PCR, yet TCRdb's version contains in-frame clones alone and is incomplete. That table furnishes V, J and clone size, whereas the DNA furnished D and trimming. The profile shows 200,000 to 250,000 clones, about 91% of them singletons. The V end was cut by 0 bases, the J end by 3 bases, with 12 bases between. This CDR3 is built from 16 residues. Germline loops: CDR1 LNHNV, CDR2 YYDKDF (reference sequence). The sequence was collected from a man younger than 30 with active or convalescent COVID-19. The sequenced sample consisted of peripheral blood. The chain employs TRBV15 and TRBJ1-3, with D possibly matching TRBD1 (6 bases). The CDR3 loop is CATSREAGAVGNTIYF. DNA for the CDR3: TGTGCCACCAGCAGAGAGGCAGGGGCGGTTGGAAACACCATATATTTT.